These 18 T cell receptor beta chains came from one sample sequenced in a study of blood T cell repertoires in COVID-19. Sequencing was performed with immunoSEQ multiplex PCR; in TCRdb, only in-frame clones are kept and a portion is missing. The table includes some 360,000 clones, 87% detected once. The sample taken for sequencing was peripheral blood. These receptors were taken from a woman aged 55-69 years with COVID-19, enrolled during active disease.

The rearrangement joins TRBV28 to TRBJ1-5, with D possibly TRBD1 on 5 matching bases. CDR1 MDHEN and CDR2 SYDVKM come from the germline V gene. The V gene lost 8 bases and the J gene lost 0 bases, with 14 bases spanning the gap. CDR3 length: 15 residues. The CDR3 region is CASENPGGSNQPQHF. The CDR3 region has the DNA TGTGCCAGCGAGAATCCCGGGGGTAGCAATCAGCCCCAGCATTTT.

The chain links TRBV9 to TRBJ1-4; tentatively, D is TRBD1 (5 bases). V was pared by 4 bases and J by 3 bases, with 13 bases between. The length of the CDR3 is 15 residues. Germline values: CDR1 SGDLS, CDR2 YYNGEE. CDR3 amino acids: CASSPLLTANEKLFF. As DNA, the CDR3 is TGTGCCAGCAGCCCCCTTCTGACAGCTAATGAAAAACTGTTTTTT.

The chain is built from TRBV10-3 and TRBJ2-3; 15 bases are shared with TRBD2. J was trimmed by 5 bases and V by 5 bases; bases with no gene match: 8. Germline CDR1 and CDR2: ENHRY and SYGVKD. The CDR3 has 17 amino acids. This CDR3 is CAISNGLAGGRGDTQYF. CDR3 bases: TGTGCCATCAGTAACGGACTAGCGGGGGGGCGTGGAGATACGCAGTATTTT.

About this clone: Different DNA sequences within this sample yield the same CDR3. The chain uses TRBV3-1 (or the pseudogene TRBV3-2) and TRBJ2-7; D is ambiguous. CDR3 size: 12 residues. V was clipped by 11 bases and J by 2 bases, with 13 bases between them. Germline values: CDR1 LGHDT, CDR2 YNNKEL (reference sequence). The CDR3 DNA sequence: TGTGCCTCCTCCCAGGTGACCTACGAGCAGTACTTC. Translating it yields CASSQVTYEQYF.

V usage is TRBV9 and J usage is TRBJ2-5; the match to TRBD1 covers 8 bases. Germline-derived CDR1 and CDR2 are SGDLS and YYNGEE. J was trimmed by 2 bases and V by 0 bases; bases with no gene match: 6. CDR3 length: 16 amino acids. The DNA for the CDR3 is TGTGCCAGCAGCGTAGCGGCAGGGGGCACACAAGAGACCCAGTACTTC. It codes for CASSVAAGGTQETQYF.

Only one count was recorded for this clone. This chain connects TRBV9 to TRBJ2-1; 9 bases are a match to TRBD2. V shed 2 bases and J 4 bases; nucleotides not matched to a gene: 4. Germline V gene lookup returns CDR1 SGDLS and CDR2 YYNGEE. This CDR3 comprises 15 residues. CDR3 in amino acids: CASSVAGGNYNEQFF. DNA of the CDR3: TGTGCCAGCAGCGTGGCGGGGGGGAATTACAATGAGCAGTTCTTC.

The chain joins TRBV11-2 to TRBJ1-6; D is uncertain. The CDR3 sequence is 14 residues long. Trimming removed 0 bases at V and 6 bases at J, with 6 bases between. Germline lookup yields CDR1 SGHAT and CDR2 FQNNGV. The CDR3 nucleotides read TGTGCCAGCAGCTTAGAGGGCAGTAATTCACCCCTCCACTTT. Its translation is CASSLEGSNSPLHF.

V and J are TRBV6-5 and TRBJ2-1; TRBD2 matches at 8 bases. The CDR3 loop spans 13 amino acids. With 7 bases clipped from V and 12 bases from J, the junction kept 11 bases outside the gene matches. Germline V gives CDR1 MNHEY, CDR2 SVGAGI. CDR3: CASTSGTRRSQFF. The DNA of the CDR3 is TGTGCCAGCACCTCCGGGACTAGACGTTCGCAGTTCTTC.

CDR3 DNA sequence: TGTGCCAGCAGTTCAACTGGTCCCTATGGCTACACCTTC. Protein sequence: CASSSTGPYGYTF. The V call is TRBV28, the J call TRBJ1-2; no firm D call. This CDR3 has 13 residues. The V end was cut by 4 bases, the J end by 4 bases, with 10 bases between. Germline lookup yields CDR1 MDHEN and CDR2 SYDVKM.

The chain uses TRBV28 and TRBJ2-1, with D unresolved. Germline values: CDR1 MDHEN, CDR2 SYDVKM. V lost 6 bases and J lost 0, with 12 bases in between. CDR3 size: 15 residues. This chain's CDR3 is CASSRVPVSYNEQFF. CDR3 nucleotides: TGTGCCAGCAGCCGGGTGCCAGTCTCCTACAATGAGCAGTTCTTC.

This chain connects TRBV11-2 to TRBJ2-6; unclear D gene. CDR3 size: 16 residues. CDR1 SGHAT and CDR2 FQNNGV come from the germline V gene. V gave up 5 bases and J gave up 2 bases, with 13 bases separating them. CDR3 DNA sequence: TGTGCCAGCAGCCCCGAGGTAGTCCCTGGGGCCAACGTCCTGACTTTC. It translates to CASSPEVVPGANVLTF.

The chain couples TRBV4-2 to TRBJ2-5, with 9 positions matching TRBD2. CDR3 length equals 16 residues. The V segment lost 4 bases and the J segment 5 bases; nucleotides outside the gene matches: 11. Germline CDR1 and CDR2: LGHNA and YNFKEQ. The CDR3 DNA reads as TGTGCCAGCAGCCCTGGGGTAGCGGGGGACATGGAGACCCAGTACTTC. This translates into CASSPGVAGDMETQYF.

The CDR3 nucleotides read TGTGCCAGCAGTTTTGGACAGTTTAATTCACCCCTCCACTTT. Translation: CASSFGQFNSPLHF. The chain carries TRBV27 and TRBJ1-6; D may be TRBD1 (6 bases). CDR1 and CDR2 (germline): MNHEY, SMNVEV (reference sequence). V lost 3 bases and J lost 6, with 9 bases in between. The CDR3 has 14 amino acids.

CDR3 in amino acids: CASSLGGGVSGYGYTF. Written as DNA, the CDR3 is TGTGCCAGCAGCTTGGGAGGGGGCGTCTCGGGCTATGGCTACACCTTC. J is TRBJ1-2 and V is TRBV5-6; 7 nucleotides line up with TRBD1. Germline V CDR1 and CDR2: SGHDT, YYEEEE. With V trimmed by 0 bases and J by 4 bases, 9 bases remained unmatched. The CDR3 covers 16 residues.

The rearrangement joins TRBV11-3 to TRBJ1-6; D is unresolved. Trimming shortened V by 5 bases and J by 10 bases, and 12 bases separated the two germline ends. The CDR3 runs 13 residues. CDR1 SGHNT and CDR2 YENEEA come from the germline V gene. The CDR3 coding sequence is TGTGCCAGCAGCCTCGAGGTTGGGTCACCCCTCCACTTT. Translated, it gives CASSLEVGSPLHF.

Regarding this clone: This specimen includes other DNA sequences encoding the same CDR3. CDR3 coding DNA: TGTGCCAGCAGTTTACTCAATCAGCCCCAGCATTTT. Translated: CASSLLNQPQHF. The chain has TRBV28 and TRBJ1-5; D not resolved. V lost 2 bases to trimming and J lost 3 bases, with 2 bases between them. The CDR3 has 12 amino acids. CDR1 and CDR2 from the germline V gene are MDHEN and SYDVKM.

The chain carries TRBV6-5 and TRBJ1-2; D perhaps matches TRBD1 (5 bases). Germline V gene sequence: CDR1 MNHEY, CDR2 SVGAGI. This CDR3 is 13 amino acids long. Trimming cost V 6 bases and J 8 bases, with 16 bases left between them. The CDR3 loop reads CASSPMGQIGYTF. In DNA form, the CDR3 reads TGTGCCAGCAGCCCGATGGGGCAAATCGGCTACACCTTC.

This sequence joins TRBV5-4 and TRBJ2-5; D not resolved. Trimming removed 2 bases from V and 5 bases from J, with 10 bases in between. The CDR3 contains 13 residues. Germline CDR1 and CDR2: SGHNT and YYREEE (reference sequence). This CDR3 reads CASSFGVGETQYF. The DNA of the CDR3 is TGTGCCAGCAGCTTTGGCGTCGGGGAGACCCAGTACTTC.